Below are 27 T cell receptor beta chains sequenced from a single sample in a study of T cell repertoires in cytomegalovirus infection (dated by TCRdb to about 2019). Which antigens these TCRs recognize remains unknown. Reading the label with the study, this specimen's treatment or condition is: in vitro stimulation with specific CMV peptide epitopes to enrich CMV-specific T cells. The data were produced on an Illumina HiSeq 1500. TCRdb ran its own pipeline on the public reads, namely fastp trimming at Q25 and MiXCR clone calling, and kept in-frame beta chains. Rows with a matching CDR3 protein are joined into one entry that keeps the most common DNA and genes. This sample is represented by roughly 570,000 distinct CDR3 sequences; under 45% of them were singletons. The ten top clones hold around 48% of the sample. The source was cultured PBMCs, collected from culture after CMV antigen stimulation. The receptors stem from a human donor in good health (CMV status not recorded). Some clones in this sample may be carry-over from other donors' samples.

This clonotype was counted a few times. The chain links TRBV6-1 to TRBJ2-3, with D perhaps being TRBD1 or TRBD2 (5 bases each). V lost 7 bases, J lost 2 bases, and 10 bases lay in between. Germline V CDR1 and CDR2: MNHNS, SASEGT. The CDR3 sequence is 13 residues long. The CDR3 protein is CASNWDATDTQYF. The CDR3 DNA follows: TGTGCCAGCAATTGGGACGCCACAGATACGCAGTATTTT.

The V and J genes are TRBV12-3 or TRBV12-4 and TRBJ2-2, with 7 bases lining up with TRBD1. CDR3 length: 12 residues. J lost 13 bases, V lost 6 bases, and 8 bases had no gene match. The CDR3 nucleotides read TGTGCCAGCAGGCCCGGGACAGATGGGCTGTTTTTT. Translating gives CASRPGTDGLFF.

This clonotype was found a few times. The CDR3 sequence: CASGLVPGTGGTYGYTF. CDR3 sequence (DNA): TGTGCTAGTGGTTTGGTACCCGGGACAGGGGGCACTTATGGCTACACCTTC. This rearrangement joins TRBV12-5 to TRBJ1-2, with TRBD1 matching over 12 bases. This CDR3 is built from 17 residues. CDR1 and CDR2 from the germline V gene are LGHNT and FRNRAP. V shed 0 bases and J 5 bases; nucleotides not matched to a gene: 7.

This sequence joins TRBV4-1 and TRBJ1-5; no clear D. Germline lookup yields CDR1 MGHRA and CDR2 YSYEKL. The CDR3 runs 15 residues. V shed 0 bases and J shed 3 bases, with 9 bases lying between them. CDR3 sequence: CASSQDSRSNQPQHF. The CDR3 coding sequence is TGCGCCAGCAGCCAAGATTCACGGTCCAATCAGCCCCAGCATTTT.

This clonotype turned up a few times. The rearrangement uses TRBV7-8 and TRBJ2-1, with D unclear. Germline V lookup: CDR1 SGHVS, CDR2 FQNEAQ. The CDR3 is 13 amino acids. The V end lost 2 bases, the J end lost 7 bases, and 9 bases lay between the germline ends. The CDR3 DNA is TGTGCCAGCAGCTTACGTGGGTTAAATGAGCAGTTCTTC. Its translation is CASSLRGLNEQFF.

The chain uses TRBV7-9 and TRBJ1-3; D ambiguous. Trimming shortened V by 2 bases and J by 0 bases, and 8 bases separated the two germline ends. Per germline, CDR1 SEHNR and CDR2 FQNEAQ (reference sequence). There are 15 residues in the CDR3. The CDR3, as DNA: TGTGCCAGCAGCTTATCGAAAGGCTCTGGAAACACCATATATTTT. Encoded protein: CASSLSKGSGNTIYF.

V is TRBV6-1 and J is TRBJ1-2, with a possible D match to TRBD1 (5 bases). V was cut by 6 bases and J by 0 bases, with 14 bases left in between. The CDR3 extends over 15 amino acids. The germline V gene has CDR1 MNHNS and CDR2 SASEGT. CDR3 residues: CASRGGYLANYGYTF. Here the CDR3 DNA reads TGTGCCAGCAGGGGGGGGTATTTGGCTAACTATGGCTACACCTTC.

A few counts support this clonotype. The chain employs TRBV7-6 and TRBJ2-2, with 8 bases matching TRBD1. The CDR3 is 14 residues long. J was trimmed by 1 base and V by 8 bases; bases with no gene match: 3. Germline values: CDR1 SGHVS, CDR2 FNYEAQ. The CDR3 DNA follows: TGTGCCAGCCGGACAGGGATGAACACCGGGGAGCTGTTTTTT. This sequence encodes CASRTGMNTGELFF.

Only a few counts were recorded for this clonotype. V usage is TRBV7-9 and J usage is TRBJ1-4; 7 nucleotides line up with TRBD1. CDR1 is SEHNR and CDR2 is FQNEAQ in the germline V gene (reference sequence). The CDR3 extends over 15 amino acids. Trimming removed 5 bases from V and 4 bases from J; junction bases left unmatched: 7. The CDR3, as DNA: TGTGCCAGCAGCCCTAGGGGGACAGATAATGAAAAACTGTTTTTT. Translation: CASSPRGTDNEKLFF.

The DNA of the CDR3 is TGTGCCAGCAGCCGAAATCCGGGACTAGCGGGAGAATCTAACGTCGGTGAGCAGTTCTTC. It specifies CASSRNPGLAGESNVGEQFF. V usage is TRBV7-9 and J usage is TRBJ2-1, with TRBD2 identical over 14 bases. With V trimmed by 5 bases and J by 9 bases, 21 bases remained unmatched. This CDR3 contains 20 residues. The germline gives CDR1 SEHNR, CDR2 FQNEAQ (reference sequence).

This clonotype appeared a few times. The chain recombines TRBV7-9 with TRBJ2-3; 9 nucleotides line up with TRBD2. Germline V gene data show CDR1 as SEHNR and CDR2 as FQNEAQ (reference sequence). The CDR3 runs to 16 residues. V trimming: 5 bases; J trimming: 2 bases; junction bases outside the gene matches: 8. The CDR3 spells CASSRGTSLITDTQYF. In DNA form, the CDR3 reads TGTGCCAGCAGCCGAGGGACTAGCCTCATCACAGATACGCAGTATTTT.

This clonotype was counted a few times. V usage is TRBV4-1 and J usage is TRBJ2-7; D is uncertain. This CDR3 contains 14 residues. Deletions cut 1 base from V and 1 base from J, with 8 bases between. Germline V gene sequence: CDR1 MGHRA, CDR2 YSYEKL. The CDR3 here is CASSQGVGSYEQYF. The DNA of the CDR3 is TGCGCCAGCAGCCAAGGGGTAGGGTCCTACGAGCAGTACTTC.

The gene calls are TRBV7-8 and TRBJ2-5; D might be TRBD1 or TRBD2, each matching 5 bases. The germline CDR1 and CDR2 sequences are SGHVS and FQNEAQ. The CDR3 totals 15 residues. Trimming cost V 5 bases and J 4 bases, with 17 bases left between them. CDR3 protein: CASSRPLGGGETQYF. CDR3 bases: TGTGCCAGCAGCAGACCACTAGGTGGGGGAGAGACCCAGTACTTC.

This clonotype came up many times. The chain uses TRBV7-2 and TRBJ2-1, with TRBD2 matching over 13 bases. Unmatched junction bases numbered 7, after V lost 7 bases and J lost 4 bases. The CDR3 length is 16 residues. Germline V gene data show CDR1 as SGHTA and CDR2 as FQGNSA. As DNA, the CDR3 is TGTGCCAGCACCCTACTAGCGGGGGGGCCTTACAATGAGCAGTTCTTC. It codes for CASTLLAGGPYNEQFF.

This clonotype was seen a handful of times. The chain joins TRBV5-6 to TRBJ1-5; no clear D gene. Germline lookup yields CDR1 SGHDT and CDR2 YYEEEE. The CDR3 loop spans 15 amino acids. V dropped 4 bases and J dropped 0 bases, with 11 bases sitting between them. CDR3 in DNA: TGTGCCAGCAGCACTGGCGGGCATAGCAATCAGCCCCAGCATTTT. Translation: CASSTGGHSNQPQHF.

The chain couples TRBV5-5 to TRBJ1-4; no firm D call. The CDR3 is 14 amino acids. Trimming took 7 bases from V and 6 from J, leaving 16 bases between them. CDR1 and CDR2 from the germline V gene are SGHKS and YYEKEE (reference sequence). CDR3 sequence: CASVTWERDEKLFF. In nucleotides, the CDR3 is TGTGCCAGCGTCACTTGGGAGAGGGATGAAAAACTGTTTTTT.

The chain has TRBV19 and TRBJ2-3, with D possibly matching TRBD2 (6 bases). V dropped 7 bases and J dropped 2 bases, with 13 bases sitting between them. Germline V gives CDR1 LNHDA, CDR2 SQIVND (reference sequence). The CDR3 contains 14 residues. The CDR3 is CASTRDWDTDTQYF. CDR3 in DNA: TGTGCCAGTACCCGGGACTGGGACACAGATACGCAGTATTTT.

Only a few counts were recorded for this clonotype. The CDR3: CASSFAHAGEQFF. The CDR3 region has the DNA TGTGCCAGCAGCTTTGCCCACGCGGGGGAGCAGTTCTTC. The rearrangement uses TRBV7-2 and TRBJ2-1, with D tentatively TRBD2 (6 bases). Per the germline V gene, CDR1 is SGHTA and CDR2 is FQGNSA. V lost 3 bases and J 10 bases, leaving 13 bases between the germline ends. This CDR3 is 13 amino acids long.

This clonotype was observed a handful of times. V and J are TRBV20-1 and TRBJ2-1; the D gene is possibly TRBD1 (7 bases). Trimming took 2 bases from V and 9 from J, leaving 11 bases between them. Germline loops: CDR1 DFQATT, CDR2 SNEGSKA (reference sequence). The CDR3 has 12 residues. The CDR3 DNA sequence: TGCAGTGCTAGACCAGGGGGGAGTGAGCAGTTCTTC. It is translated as CSARPGGSEQFF.

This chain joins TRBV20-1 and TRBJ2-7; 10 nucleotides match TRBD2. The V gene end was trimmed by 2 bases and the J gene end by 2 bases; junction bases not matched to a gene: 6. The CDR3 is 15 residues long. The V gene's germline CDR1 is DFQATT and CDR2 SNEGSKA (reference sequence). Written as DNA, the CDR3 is TGCAGTGCTAGACCCGGGACTAGCGCTACCTACGAGCAGTACTTC. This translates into CSARPGTSATYEQYF.

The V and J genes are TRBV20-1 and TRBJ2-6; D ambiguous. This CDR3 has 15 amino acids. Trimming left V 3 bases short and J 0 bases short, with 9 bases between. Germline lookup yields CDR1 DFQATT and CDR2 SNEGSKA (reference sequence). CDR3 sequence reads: CSASGPGSGANVLTF. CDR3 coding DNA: TGCAGTGCTAGTGGGCCAGGCTCTGGGGCCAACGTCCTGACTTTC.

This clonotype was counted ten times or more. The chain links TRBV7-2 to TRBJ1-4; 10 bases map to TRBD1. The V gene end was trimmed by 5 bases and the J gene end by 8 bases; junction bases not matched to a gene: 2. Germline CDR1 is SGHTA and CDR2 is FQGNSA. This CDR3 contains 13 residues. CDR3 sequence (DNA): TGTGCCAGCAGCCGGGACAGGGGCGAAAAACTGTTTTTT. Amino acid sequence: CASSRDRGEKLFF.

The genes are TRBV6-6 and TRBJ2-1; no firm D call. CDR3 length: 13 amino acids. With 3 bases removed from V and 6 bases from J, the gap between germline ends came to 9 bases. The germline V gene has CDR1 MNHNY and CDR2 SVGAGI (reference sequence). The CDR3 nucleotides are TGTGCCAGCAGTTATCATGGAAGCAATGAGCAGTTCTTC. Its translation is CASSYHGSNEQFF.

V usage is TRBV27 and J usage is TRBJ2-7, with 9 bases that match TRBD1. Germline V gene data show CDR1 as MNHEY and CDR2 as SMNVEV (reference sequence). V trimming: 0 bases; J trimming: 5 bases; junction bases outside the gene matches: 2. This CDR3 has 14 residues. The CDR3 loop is CASSLSGDRDEQYF. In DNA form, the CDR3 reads TGTGCCAGCAGTTTATCGGGGGACAGGGACGAGCAGTACTTC.

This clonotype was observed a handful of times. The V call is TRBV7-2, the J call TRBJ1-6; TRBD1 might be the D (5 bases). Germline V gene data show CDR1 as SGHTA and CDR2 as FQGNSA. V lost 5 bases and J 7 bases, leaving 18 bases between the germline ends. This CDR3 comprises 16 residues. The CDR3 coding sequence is TGTGCCAGCAGCAGACGGGACCGGGCAGGGAATTCACCCCTCCACTTT. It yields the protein CASSRRDRAGNSPLHF.

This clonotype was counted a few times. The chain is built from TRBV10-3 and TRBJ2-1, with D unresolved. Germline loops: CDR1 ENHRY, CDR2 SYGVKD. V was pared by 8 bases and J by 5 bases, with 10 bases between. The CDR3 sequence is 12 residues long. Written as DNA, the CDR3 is TGTGCCATCGCCAGGCAGAACAATGAGCAGTTCTTC. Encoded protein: CAIARQNNEQFF.

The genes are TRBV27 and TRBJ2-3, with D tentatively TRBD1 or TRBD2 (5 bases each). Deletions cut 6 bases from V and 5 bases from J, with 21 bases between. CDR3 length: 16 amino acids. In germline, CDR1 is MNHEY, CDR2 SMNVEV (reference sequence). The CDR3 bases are TGTGCCAGCAGCCGCACGGGACGGATCTTGTTAGATACGCAGTATTTT. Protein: CASSRTGRILLDTQYF.